The 13 T cell receptor beta chains below were found in one sample sequenced in a study of technical replicates of blood from several donors. The method was immunoSEQ multiplex PCR; TCRdb's version includes in-frame clones alone and lacks a portion of them. This table has 82,000 or so clones, 96% appearing once. Sequencing was carried out using T cells isolated from PBMCs. The receptors shown here come from a human donor in good health.

This chain joins TRBV30 and TRBJ2-5; maybe TRBD2 (5 bases). Trimming left V 5 bases short and J 4 bases short, with 8 bases between. This CDR3 has 11 residues. The germline V gene encodes CDR1 GTSNPN and CDR2 SVGIG (reference sequence). CDR3 loop: CAWGLSETQYF. In DNA form, the CDR3 reads TGTGCCTGGGGACTCTCAGAGACCCAGTACTTC.

Remarks on this clone: Germline is not matched at one junction end, which may reflect a read error. The rearrangement joins TRBV30 to TRBJ2-6, with 11 bases fitting TRBD1. Germline CDR1 reads GTSNPN; CDR2 reads SVGIG (reference sequence). CDR3 length equals 15 residues. This CDR3 is CAWSASGTGGNVLTF. CDR3 DNA: TGTGCCTGGAGTGCATCAGGGACAGGGGGCAACGTCCTGACTTTC.

V usage is TRBV30 and J usage is TRBJ1-2, with 9 positions matching TRBD1. CDR3 length: 13 residues. V gave up 3 bases and J gave up 3 bases; unmatched junction bases: 2. The germline V gene encodes CDR1 GTSNPN and CDR2 SVGIG (reference sequence). CDR3 DNA: TGTGCCTGGAGGGGGGACAGGGACTATGGCTACACCTTC. Amino acid sequence: CAWRGDRDYGYTF.

On this clone itself: Other DNA sequences of this sample code for an identical CDR3. The gene calls are TRBV30 and TRBJ1-2; D remains ambiguous. CDR1 GTSNPN and CDR2 SVGIG come from the germline V gene (reference sequence). The length of the CDR3 is 12 residues. V lost 1 base, J lost 5 bases, and 8 bases lay in between. DNA for the CDR3: TGTGCCTGGAGTGCAGGCGGGTATGGCTACACCTTC. Protein product: CAWSAGGYGYTF. The full variable domain, with the rest looked up from reference TRBV30 and TRBJ1-2, is SQTIHQWPATLVQPVGSPLSLECTVEGTSNPNLYWYRQAAGRGLQLLFYSVGIGQISSEVPQNLSASRPQDRQFILSSKKLLLSDSGFYLCAWSAGGYGYTFGSGTRLTVV.

The chain uses TRBV27 and TRBJ2-7; 10 nucleotides align to TRBD1. The length of the CDR3 is 15 residues. V trimming: 7 bases; J trimming: 5 bases; junction bases outside the gene matches: 11. Germline CDR1 MNHEY, CDR2 SMNVEV (reference sequence). In DNA form, the CDR3 reads TGTGCCAGCACTTACCTGACAGGGGGCACGAACGAGCAGTACTTC. Its translation: CASTYLTGGTNEQYF.

The rearrangement joins TRBV5-1 to TRBJ2-5; 9 bases agree with TRBD1. J gave up 5 bases and V 5 bases, and 7 bases lay outside the gene matches. CDR1 and CDR2 from the germline V gene are SGHRS and YFSETQ. This CDR3 comprises 14 residues. Written as DNA, the CDR3 is TGCGCCAGCAGGGAAACAGGGGGCGGCGAGACCCAGTACTTC. The encoded protein is CASRETGGGETQYF.

For the CDR3, the DNA is TGTGCCAGCAGTGACCTACTCCTAGCGGGAGGGTTCTTCAATGAGCAGTTCTTC. As protein: CASSDLLLAGGFFNEQFF. The J gene is TRBJ2-1, the V gene TRBV6-1; 12 nucleotides match TRBD2. The CDR3 loop spans 18 amino acids. Germline CDR1 MNHNS, CDR2 SASEGT. The V gene end was trimmed by 3 bases and the J gene end by 6 bases; junction bases not matched to a gene: 12.

J is TRBJ2-7 and V is TRBV4-1; TRBD1 matches 9 bases. Germline-derived CDR1 and CDR2 are MGHRA and YSYEKL. This CDR3 has 16 residues. The trim removed 3 bases at V and 2 bases at J, leaving 8 bases unmatched. The CDR3 DNA reads as TGCGCCAGCAGCCACGGTGACAGGGGGGAGACCTACGAGCAGTACTTC. Protein sequence: CASSHGDRGETYEQYF.

CDR3 in DNA: TGTGCCAGCAGCTTGACTAGTCGTCGCACAGATACGCAGTATTTT. Translating gives CASSLTSRRTDTQYF. The V gene is TRBV5-4, the J gene TRBJ2-3, with D maybe TRBD2 (5 bases). The germline gives CDR1 SGHNT, CDR2 YYREEE (reference sequence). There are 15 residues in the CDR3. The V end lost 1 base, the J end lost 1 base, and 10 bases lay between the germline ends.

The chain joins TRBV9 to TRBJ2-5; D gene ambiguous. Germline CDR1 is SGDLS and CDR2 is YYNGEE. The CDR3 spans 12 residues. The ends were cut back, 4 bases at V and 2 bases at J, with 6 bases in the middle. CDR3 sequence reads: CASSYSQETQYF. The CDR3 region has the DNA TGTGCCAGCAGCTATTCTCAAGAGACCCAGTACTTC.

CDR3 loop: CASSERYNEQFF. CDR3 DNA: TGTGCCAGCAGTGAGCGCTACAATGAGCAGTTCTTC. The J gene is TRBJ2-1, the V gene TRBV6-1; D unresolved. V was pared by 3 bases and J by 3 bases, with 3 bases between. This CDR3 comprises 12 residues. Germline assignment: CDR1 MNHNS and CDR2 SASEGT.

In this sample, this clone turned up once. The chain has TRBV6-1 and TRBJ1-3, with TRBD1 matching over 7 bases. CDR1 and CDR2 from the germline V gene are MNHNS and SASEGT. This CDR3 is 14 amino acids long. J was trimmed by 6 bases and V by 5 bases; bases with no gene match: 7. The CDR3 DNA reads as TGTGCCAGCAGTCAGGACAGGTTTTTAAACACCATATATTTT. It translates to CASSQDRFLNTIYF.

The chain uses TRBV2 and TRBJ2-2, with TRBD2 matching 11 bases. The CDR3 runs to 15 residues. CDR1 and CDR2 from the germline V gene are SNHLY and FYNNEI. J was trimmed by 6 bases and V by 7 bases; bases with no gene match: 7. The CDR3 region has the DNA TGTGCCAGCAAAGTACTAGCGGGAGAGTCCGGGGAGCTGTTTTTT. Encoded protein: CASKVLAGESGELFF.